This passage covers 18 T cell receptor beta chains from one sample sequenced in a study of graft-versus-host responses after intestinal transplantation (dated by TCRdb to the early 2020s). Interpreted using the paper, the time point label stands for: cells obtained before transplantation from donor or recipient. For these TCRs, the target antigens are not known. Receptor amplification or capture employed the immunoSEQ multiplex PCR assay. TCRdb holds this immuneACCESS table with in-frame rearrangements only. Some clones are missing; in checked studies, unresolved V genes explain under half, and the rest has no known cause. The sample table shows about 61,000 clones, and around 93% are seen once. Around 0.4% of the sample rests with the top ten. Sequenced here: unstimulated CD4+ T cells sorted from spleen or lymph node cells, sampled before transplant. These receptors were collected from a human donor who was the organ donor for an intestinal transplant.

The chain is built from TRBV5-4 and TRBJ2-3; D remains ambiguous. Germline-derived CDR1 and CDR2 are SGHNT and YYREEE (reference sequence). With 4 bases removed from V and 6 bases from J, the gap between germline ends came to 12 bases. The CDR3 covers 13 residues. The CDR3 loop is CASSLPIGDTQYF. The CDR3 DNA sequence: TGTGCCAGCAGCCTGCCGATCGGGGATACGCAGTATTTT.

The J gene is TRBJ2-1, the V gene TRBV7-2, with 8 bases fitting TRBD2. Germline-derived CDR1 and CDR2 are SGHTA and FQGNSA. The trim removed 1 base at V and 4 bases at J, leaving 3 bases unmatched. CDR3 length: 15 residues. The CDR3 sequence is CASSLVGGGYNEQFF. The CDR3 DNA reads as TGTGCCAGCAGCTTAGTCGGCGGGGGGTACAATGAGCAGTTCTTC.

Comments on this clone: Other DNA variants within this sample encode the same CDR3. This rearrangement joins TRBV4-2 to TRBJ2-7, with 9 bases matching TRBD2. The CDR3 runs to 17 residues. V lost 0 bases to trimming and J lost 5 bases; unmatched junction nucleotides: 11. Germline-derived CDR1 and CDR2 are LGHNA and YNFKEQ. Written as DNA, the CDR3 is TGTGCCAGCAGCCAAGATTTTACTGGCGGGGGGGCGCACGAGCAGTACTTC. Translating gives CASSQDFTGGGAHEQYF.

V is TRBV2 and J is TRBJ2-6; 9 bases agree with TRBD1. The CDR3 loop spans 16 amino acids. After removal of 8 bases from V and 4 bases from J, the junction contained 9 bases not matched to a gene. The germline gives CDR1 SNHLY, CDR2 FYNNEI. The CDR3 DNA reads TGTGCCAGCGCCTTAGGGGGACAGGGCGGGGCCAACGTCCTGACTTTC. This codes for CASALGGQGGANVLTF.

The chain carries TRBV7-2 and TRBJ1-1; 12 nucleotides agree with TRBD1. The CDR3 runs 17 residues. Losses at the gene ends were 3 bases for V and 1 base for J; bases not matched to a gene: 6. CDR1 and CDR2 from the germline V gene are SGHTA and FQGNSA. CDR3 residues: CASSFPGQGARNTEAFF. CDR3 bases: TGTGCCAGCAGCTTTCCGGGACAGGGGGCAAGGAACACTGAAGCTTTCTTT.

The rearrangement uses TRBV5-1 and TRBJ2-3, with D possibly TRBD1 on 7 matching bases. V dropped 6 bases and J dropped 3 bases, with 17 bases sitting between them. The CDR3 sequence is 15 residues long. Germline CDR1 SGHRS, CDR2 YFSETQ. The CDR3 DNA sequence: TGCGCCAGCACAAATCAGGGGGGCAGAACAGATACGCAGTATTTT. Translated: CASTNQGGRTDTQYF. Together with reference TRBV5-1 and TRBJ2-3, the CDR3 gives the full variable domain: KAGVTQTPRYLIKTRGQQVTLSCSPISGHRSVSWYQQTPGQGLQFLFEYFSETQRNKGNFPGRFSGRQFSNSRSEMNVSTLELGDSALYLCASTNQGGRTDTQYFGPGTRLTVL.

This chain connects TRBV18 to TRBJ2-7, with 7 bases identical to TRBD1. Germline V CDR1 and CDR2: KGHSH, LQKENI. The CDR3 totals 12 residues. With V trimmed by 6 bases and J by 2 bases, 1 base remained unmatched. CDR3 bases: TGTGCCAGCTCGGGACAGACCTACGAGCAGTACTTC. This gives the protein CASSGQTYEQYF. Filled out from reference TRBV18 and TRBJ2-7, the complete variable domain reads NAGVMQNPRHLVRRRGQEARLRCSPMKGHSHVYWYRQLPEEGLKFMVYLQKENIIDESGMPKERFSAEFPKEGPSILRIQQVVRGDSAAYFCASSGQTYEQYFGPGTRLTVT.

On this clone itself: At one boundary the junction diverges from the germline segment, which might be a read error. The V and J genes are TRBV18 and TRBJ2-5; D is unresolved. Germline CDR1 is KGHSH and CDR2 is LQKENI. This CDR3 is built from 12 residues. CDR3 loop: CASSPLQGTQYF. The CDR3 DNA sequence: TGTGCCAGCTCACCTCTCCAAGGGACCCAGTACTTC.

The chain has TRBV4-2 and TRBJ1-4; D perhaps matches TRBD1 (5 bases). Trimming removed 8 bases at V and 5 bases at J, with 15 bases between. The germline V gene encodes CDR1 LGHNA and CDR2 YNFKEQ. This CDR3 is 14 amino acids long. The CDR3 here is CASPGMRGNEKLFF. For the CDR3, the DNA is TGTGCCAGCCCAGGCATGCGGGGGAATGAAAAACTGTTTTTT.

The chain is built from TRBV5-1 and TRBJ2-5; 7 nucleotides align to TRBD1. In germline, CDR1 is SGHRS, CDR2 YFSETQ. The CDR3 contains 15 residues. The V gene end was trimmed by 0 bases and the J gene end by 4 bases; junction bases not matched to a gene: 6. Here the CDR3 reads CASSLGGGPSETQYF. In DNA form, the CDR3 reads TGCGCCAGCAGCTTGGGAGGGGGCCCGTCAGAGACCCAGTACTTC.

The chain recombines TRBV20-1 with TRBJ2-3; D is unclear. The CDR3 contains 11 residues. Trimming took off 4 bases at V and 2 bases at J, with 4 bases between the two ends. The germline V gene encodes CDR1 DFQATT and CDR2 SNEGSKA (reference sequence). DNA of the CDR3: TGCAGTGCTACTCCCACAGATACGCAGTATTTT. Translated, it gives CSATPTDTQYF.

This chain connects TRBV11-2 to TRBJ2-2; D possibly matches TRBD1 or TRBD2 (6 bases each). Germline V lookup: CDR1 SGHAT, CDR2 FQNNGV. The V and J ends lost 5 bases and 1 base respectively, with 17 bases between them. The CDR3 consists of 17 residues. Written as DNA, the CDR3 is TGTGCCAGCAGCAGGACAGAGGACTATCTGAACACCGGGGAGCTGTTTTTT. This sequence encodes CASSRTEDYLNTGELFF.

V gene TRBV27 combines with J gene TRBJ2-3; TRBD1 aligns across 9 bases. Germline assignment: CDR1 MNHEY and CDR2 SMNVEV (reference sequence). This CDR3 comprises 17 residues. After removal of 2 bases from V and 4 bases from J, the junction contained 10 bases not matched to a gene. The CDR3 DNA follows: TGTGCCAGCAGTTTAGGTATGAACAGGGGGCAATCAGATACGCAGTATTTT. Translating it yields CASSLGMNRGQSDTQYF.

The chain carries TRBV7-8 and TRBJ1-5; D unresolved. V was shortened by 4 bases and J by 5 bases, with 15 bases between the two germline ends. The CDR3 runs to 15 residues. Per the germline V gene, CDR1 is SGHVS and CDR2 is FQNEAQ. The CDR3 loop is CASSSHQPEYQPQHF. CDR3 nucleotide sequence: TGTGCCAGCAGCTCACATCAACCAGAGTATCAGCCCCAGCATTTT.

This clone was recorded a few times. V gene TRBV19 combines with J gene TRBJ1-2; TRBD1 is a possible D gene (6 bases). Trimming removed 2 bases at V and 4 bases at J, with 11 bases between. Looked up from germline, CDR1 is LNHDA and CDR2 is SQIVND (reference sequence). The CDR3 is 14 amino acids. CDR3 DNA sequence: TGTGCCAGTAGTATAAGGGGGGCTGTCTATGGCTACACCTTC. Translation: CASSIRGAVYGYTF.

The chain combines TRBV14 with TRBJ2-3; 8 bases map to TRBD1. This CDR3 is 15 amino acids long. The V segment lost 1 base and the J segment 8 bases; nucleotides outside the gene matches: 8. Germline CDR1 reads SGHDN; CDR2 reads FVKESK. CDR3 DNA sequence: TGTGCCAGCAGCCAAGTTGCAGGGGGCGCGGGTACGCAGTATTTT. Translated, it gives CASSQVAGGAGTQYF.

This chain links TRBV2 with TRBJ1-2; D is unresolved. The CDR3 runs 13 residues. CDR1 and CDR2 (germline): SNHLY, FYNNEI. V gave up 4 bases and J gave up 6 bases, with 12 bases separating them. DNA of the CDR3: TGTGCCAGCAGTGCGGAGAGCCGTGATGGCTACACCTTC. It yields the protein CASSAESRDGYTF.

This CDR3 reads CASRLQGAPSGANVLTF. Written as DNA, the CDR3 is TGTGCCAGCAGACTACAGGGGGCTCCCTCTGGGGCCAACGTCCTGACTTTC. The V and J genes are TRBV27 and TRBJ2-6; 9 bases line up with TRBD1. V lost 6 bases and J lost 0; bases outside the gene matches: 6. Germline V gives CDR1 MNHEY, CDR2 SMNVEV (reference sequence). CDR3 size: 17 residues.